This T cell receptor beta chain was documented in a study of CD8 T cells in Susac syndrome. Random hexamers were used to reverse transcribe an amount of roughly 0.5 to 1 ug RNA. Amplification of TCR beta CDR3 spanned 54 Vbeta and 13 Jbeta via immunoSEQ multiplex PCR. TCRdb reprocessed the immunoSEQ multiplex PCR reads via MiXCR and lists one record per CDR3 protein. The sample has 150,000 to 200,000 distinct CDR3 sequences; about 91% are singletons. The CDR3 has 9 residues. Germline loops: CDR1 MGHRA, CDR2 YSYEKL. The V gene lost 8 bases and the J gene lost 7 bases, with 2 bases spanning the gap. Sequencing of TCR beta was undertaken in CD8+ and CD4+ T cells derived from blood. TEMRA cells were FACS-enriched, unlike CD8+ and CD4+ T cells, which were negatively isolated.

The TCR was taken from a human donor with Susac syndrome. The chain carries TRBV4-1 and TRBJ2-2; D gene uncertain. Sequenced: CD4+ T cells from PBMCs. The CDR3: CASVGELFF. As DNA, the CDR3 is TGCGCCAGCGTCGGGGAGCTGTTTTTT.